Below are 14 T cell receptor beta chains sequenced from a single sample in a study of Ad26.COV2.S vaccination and SARS-CoV-2 variants. Treatment given: around 19 received Ad26.COV2.S at low or high dose, single or two shots; several received placebo; per-sample allocation not given. On day 63 after the first injection, vaccine and placebo recipients gave samples. TCRdb's table, derived via immunoSEQ multiplex PCR, lists solely in-frame clones and lacks some. The data contain under 550,000 clones, about nine tenths of them seen just once; the ten biggest clones take up 10% to 15%. Sequencing was performed on peripheral blood, taken in a trial of Ad26.COV2.S vaccine versus placebo. These receptors were taken from a person aged 18 to 59 who received the Ad26.COV2.S COVID-19 vaccine or a placebo.

The chain recombines TRBV3-1 (or the pseudogene TRBV3-2) with TRBJ2-3, with D possibly matching TRBD1 (6 bases). Per germline, CDR1 LGHDT and CDR2 YNNKEL (reference sequence). V gave up 1 base and J gave up 7 bases, with 24 bases separating them. The CDR3 is made up of 18 amino acids. The CDR3 protein is CASSQGVDGIRGGNTQYF. The CDR3, as DNA: TGTGCCAGCAGCCAAGGGGTCGACGGTATCAGGGGTGGAAATACGCAGTATTTT.

V is TRBV28 and J is TRBJ2-1, with D tentatively TRBD2 (6 bases). The CDR3 has 14 amino acids. Germline CDR1 MDHEN, CDR2 SYDVKM. Trimming removed 6 bases from V and 5 bases from J, with 14 bases in between. CDR3 sequence (DNA): TGTGCCAGCAGCAATCCGGGACTTCACAATGAGCAGTTCTTC. Translating it yields CASSNPGLHNEQFF.

The chain carries TRBV28 and TRBJ2-1; TRBD1 matches 7 bases. The CDR3 contains 16 residues. Germline values: CDR1 MDHEN, CDR2 SYDVKM. The ends lost 0 bases at V and 0 bases at J; junction bases unmatched: 2. Here the CDR3 reads CASSLWQGDSYNEQFF. The CDR3 nucleotides are TGTGCCAGCAGTTTATGGCAGGGGGACTCCTACAATGAGCAGTTCTTC.

The V and J genes are TRBV2 and TRBJ2-3, with D tentatively TRBD1 (6 bases). The CDR3 has 20 amino acids. Germline loops: CDR1 SNHLY, CDR2 FYNNEI. The ends were cut back, 0 bases at V and 0 bases at J, with 22 bases in the middle. CDR3 protein: CASSEAPPGASLSSTDTQYF. As DNA, the CDR3 is TGTGCCAGCAGTGAAGCCCCCCCAGGGGCTAGCCTATCTAGCACAGATACGCAGTATTTT.

This clone was counted once. The chain uses TRBV4-3 and TRBJ2-7, with D tentatively TRBD2 (5 bases). Deletions cut 1 base from V and 2 bases from J, with 15 bases between. The germline V gene has CDR1 LGHNA and CDR2 YSLEER. This CDR3 is 16 amino acids long. CDR3 in amino acids: CASSQGAREFTYEQYF. CDR3 bases: TGCGCCAGCAGCCAAGGTGCGAGGGAGTTCACCTACGAGCAGTACTTC.

This clone was seen once. This sequence joins TRBV11-2 and TRBJ2-7; 13 bases match TRBD2. V lost 5 bases to trimming and J lost 5 bases; unmatched junction nucleotides: 6. The CDR3 extends over 15 amino acids. Germline V gene sequence: CDR1 SGHAT, CDR2 FQNNGV. The CDR3 region is CASSRWTSGSDEQYF. CDR3 nucleotides: TGTGCCAGCAGCAGATGGACTAGCGGGAGCGACGAGCAGTACTTC.

This clone was found a few times. The chain carries TRBV11-3 and TRBJ2-5; D may be TRBD1 or TRBD2 (5 bases each). Germline loops: CDR1 SGHNT, CDR2 YENEEA. The CDR3 has 13 amino acids. V dropped 1 base and J dropped 6 bases, with 9 bases sitting between them. The CDR3 coding sequence is TGTGCCAGCAGCTTAGTGCCGGGACAGACCCAGTACTTC. It specifies CASSLVPGQTQYF.

V is TRBV28 and J is TRBJ1-5; 11 nucleotides agree with TRBD1. This CDR3 is built from 18 residues. In germline, CDR1 is MDHEN, CDR2 SYDVKM. V lost 3 bases and J lost 0; bases outside the gene matches: 7. This chain's CDR3 is CASSLTGTGGYSNQPQHF. The CDR3 coding sequence is TGTGCCAGCAGTTTGACCGGGACAGGGGGTTATAGCAATCAGCCCCAGCATTTT.

The chain uses TRBV9 and TRBJ1-4, with TRBD1 matching 11 bases. Germline V gives CDR1 SGDLS, CDR2 YYNGEE. Germline trimming cut 4 bases from V and 7 bases from J; bases unmatched to any gene: 6. This CDR3 has 15 residues. Here the CDR3 reads CASSLRTGGVEKLFF. In DNA, the CDR3 is TGTGCCAGCAGCCTCCGGACAGGGGGCGTTGAAAAACTGTTTTTT.

The chain couples TRBV11-3 to TRBJ2-2, with TRBD1 as a possible D gene (5 bases). The CDR3 is made up of 18 amino acids. Germline V gives CDR1 SGHNT, CDR2 YENEEA. The germline V and J ends were trimmed by 1 base and 0 bases, with 15 bases remaining between them. CDR3 nucleotides: TGTGCCAGCAGCTTAGCGGCAGGGCCCCTCGCGAACACCGGGGAGCTGTTTTTT. It translates to CASSLAAGPLANTGELFF.

The rearrangement uses TRBV10-3 and TRBJ2-3; 8 nucleotides match TRBD1. The CDR3 consists of 14 residues. Germline-derived CDR1 and CDR2 are ENHRY and SYGVKD. Trimming took 2 bases from V and 6 from J; bases not matched to a gene: 4. This CDR3 reads CAISEVQGVDTQYF. CDR3 nucleotide sequence: TGTGCCATCAGTGAGGTACAGGGGGTGGATACGCAGTATTTT.

The rearrangement uses TRBV5-1 and TRBJ2-5, with D tentatively TRBD2 (6 bases). This CDR3 is built from 12 residues. Germline V gene data show CDR1 as SGHRS and CDR2 as YFSETQ. Trimming shortened V by 4 bases and J by 2 bases, and 6 bases separated the two germline ends. CDR3 DNA sequence: TGCGCCAGCAGCCGGGGGCAAGAGACCCAGTACTTC. Translation gives CASSRGQETQYF.

This chain links TRBV21-1 with TRBJ2-7; TRBD1 was called by the table and not checked on the DNA. TRBV21-1 is flagged as a pseudogene. The CDR3 has 15 residues. The CDR3 reads CASSKENRYYYEQYF. CDR3 sequence (DNA): TGTGCCAGCAGCAAAGAAAACAGGTACTACTACGAGCAGTACTTC.

V and J are TRBV2 and TRBJ2-3, with 8 nucleotides matching TRBD2. This CDR3 is 14 amino acids long. CDR1 SNHLY and CDR2 FYNNEI come from the germline V gene. With V trimmed by 7 bases and J by 4 bases, 7 bases remained unmatched. As DNA, the CDR3 is TGTGCCAGCAACACGGGAGGGAGGCCAGATACGCAGTATTTT. This sequence encodes CASNTGGRPDTQYF.